Listed below are T cell receptor beta chains from one sample, sequenced in a study of blood T cell repertoires in COVID-19. TCRdb keeps only in-frame clones here, not all; method: immunoSEQ multiplex PCR. The sample gives roughly 34,000 clones, 80% to 90% of which show up once; 14% is in the top ten. The sample was peripheral blood. The receptors were sampled from a man aged 60-69 years with active COVID-19. CDR3s include the opening cysteine and the closing phenylalanine or tryptophan.

>TRBJ2-5|TRBV7-7
CASSLGRTSGRVIGETQYF
>TRBJ2-7|TRBV7-9
CASSVIRAAGEQYF
>TRBJ2-2|TRBV7-8
CASRQTSGRPNTGELFF
>TRBJ2-1|TRBV27
CASSPRLASSSYNEQFF
>TRBJ1-2|TRBV4-1
CASSQDMAQPNYGYTF
>TRBJ1-2|TRBV5-1
CASSLDSQTLRGRGYTF
>TRBJ2-7|TRBV7-6
CASSSGTSGMGEQYF
>TRBJ2-5|TRBV2
CASSPQETQYF
>TRBJ2-1|TRBV6-2/TRBV6-3
CASSYRYNEQFF
>TRBJ2-1|TRBV29-1
CSVWSSRRAGNEQFF
>TRBJ2-1|TRBV4-2
CASSRGGEGNEQFF
>TRBJ1-1|TRBV5-6
CASSSFELEAFF
>TRBJ2-2|TRBV29-1
CSVGGIGQVYTGELFF
>TRBJ2-7|TRBV11-2
CASSLGTGLHEQYF
>TRBJ2-3|TRBV7-2
CASSQTSLTDTQYF
>TRBJ1-2|TRBV28
CASSPGTGSLYGYTF
>TRBJ2-7|TRBV24-1
CATSDATIGLPGEQYF
>TRBJ2-3|TRBV15
CATSGRGRGHQDTQYF
>TRBJ2-3|TRBV28
CATRATDTQYF
>TRBJ1-2|TRBV5-1
CASSLVGQASYGYTF
>TRBJ1-3|TRBV30
CAWNTGVSGNTIYF
>TRBJ2-7|TRBV5-5
CASSPTTGTSPYEQYF
>TRBJ1-1|TRBV5-1
CASSSQQGGNTEAFF
>TRBJ2-7|TRBV11-2
CASSRAGASYEQYF
>TRBJ1-2|TRBV6-1
CASSEEGRGLCTF
>TRBJ2-1|TRBV6-6
CASSYLAGGMNEQFF
>TRBJ2-1|TRBV27
CASSSQRSGRVNEQFF
>TRBJ2-1|TRBV28
CASSSTSGRFHEQFF
>TRBJ1-3|TRBV12-3/TRBV12-4
CASGRGTIYF
>TRBJ2-1|TRBV7-3
CASRTEGPPEQFF
>TRBJ2-3|TRBV6-4
CASGEGTSTDTQYF
>TRBJ1-2|TRBV6-5
CASSRSGQGTYGYTF
>TRBJ2-4|TRBV5-4
CATLESHIPIAGGQNIQYF
>TRBJ1-2|TRBV5-4
CASSLPGFAGGYTF
>TRBJ2-5|TRBV6-5
CASQDSGSYQETQYF
>TRBJ2-7|TRBV6-5
CASSYGSSGIYEQYF
>TRBJ1-6|TRBV19
CASSPRDTDNSPLHF
>TRBJ2-7|TRBV6-1
CASSEARASGSGEQYF